This T cell receptor beta chain came from a study of CD8+CD57+ T cells in acquired aplastic anemia. Study in general: The mean DNA yield obtained from sorted CD4+ and CD8+ cells came to about 3 ug. Regarding the study as a whole: Some 31 CD8+ CDR3 sequences were shared between patients and controls.

CD8+CD57+ cell expansion had been shown by flow cytometry in patients chosen for sequencing. The cohort consisted entirely of patients having severe acquired aplastic anemia. Patients were untreated when blood was sampled. Trimming took 7 bases from V and 5 from J, leaving 17 bases between them. The CDR3 runs to 14 residues. From germline, CDR1 is SNHLY and CDR2 FYNNEI. According to the study, genomic DNA was the template for TCR beta VDJ and CDR3 profiling. TCRdb analysed the reads with MiXCR anew, one entry per CDR3 protein. This sample has around 200,000 distinct CDR3 sequences; 48% occur once, and the top ten carry about 1.8%. Comment on this clonotype: Its antigen is unidentified.

V usage is TRBV2 and J usage is TRBJ2-5; weak D call: TRBD1 (7 bases). Sample: sorted CD4+, CD8+, or CD8+CD57+ T cells (not recorded which) from PBMCs. This receptor was identified in a human donor with aplastic anemia. The CDR3 region is CASNTQGGRETQYF. The CDR3, as DNA: TGTGCCAGCAATACCCAGGGGGGACGGGAGACCCAGTACTTC.